This T cell receptor (beta chain) was identified in a study of T cell responses to AZD1222 COVID-19 vaccine. Overall study findings and caveats: Mostly white British, mostly female donors; authors suggested clonal diversity may be underestimated. Baseline testing showed seropositivity in only a handful of AZD1222 recipients. Breadth and depth of Spike-specific TCRs rose after two AZD1222 doses.

The CDR3 loop spans 14 amino acids. Germline CDR1 SNHLY, CDR2 FYNNEI. The V and J ends lost 7 bases and 3 bases respectively, with 14 bases between them. Data came from immunoSEQ multiplex PCR; TCRdb stores just in-frame clones and leaves some out. The sample lists tens of thousands of clones, roughly 89% occurring once. This clone was seen a few times. Its target is not known. The clonotype originates from an adult in good health. This chain joins TRBV2 and TRBJ2-3, with D possibly TRBD1 on 5 matching bases. The sample in question was peripheral blood, obtained on day 0 of AZD1222 vaccination. CDR3 nucleotides: TGTGCCAGCAATCCAGGGCTTAGGACAGATACGCAGTATTTT. The encoded protein is CASNPGLRTDTQYF.